These T cell receptor beta chains were read from a single sample in a study of T cells in Graves' hyperthyroidism and ophthalmopathy. Via MiXCR, TCRdb re-called the multiplex PCR reads, giving one row per CDR3 protein. The table has about 480,000 distinct CDR3 sequences, approximately 15% seen once. The sample taken for sequencing was blood. These receptors all come from a woman under 30 with Graves' hyperthyroidism. The CDR3 runs from the conserved cysteine through the conserved F or W. The D gene is left open where the match is weak. Clone size, where shown, is once, few, many, or a class for clones that have expanded.

clone size | J gene | V gene | D gene | CDR3 DNA | CDR3 protein
many | TRBJ2-1 | TRBV11-1 | - | TGTGCCAGCAGCTCGATAGCGCAAGACTACAATGAGCAGTTCTTC | CASSSIAQDYNEQFF
many | TRBJ2-5 | TRBV20-1 | - | TGCAGTGCGGATGGGGCCTTCAGGGTTCGCGAGACCCAGTACTTC | CSADGAFRVRETQYF
many | TRBJ2-5 | TRBV10-3 | TRBD2 | TGTGCCATTGGGACTAGCGGCCAAGAGACCCAGTACTTC | CAIGTSGQETQYF
few | TRBJ1-1 | TRBV7-9 | - | TGTGCCAGCAGCTTAGCGGTGGGAAGGGGAAACACTGAAGCTTTCTTT | CASSLAVGRGNTEAFF
- | TRBJ2-1 | TRBV12-3/TRBV12-4 | - | TGTGCCACCGCAGTTTCAAGAAAGCCCTACAATGAGCAGTTCTTC | CATAVSRKPYNEQFF
many | TRBJ2-5 | TRBV5-5 | - | TGTGCTAGCAGCTTTGGGTCGACTGAGACCCAGTACTTC | CASSFGSTETQYF
many | TRBJ2-3 | TRBV6-5 | - | TGTGCCAGCAGTTACGATGCTAGCACAGATACGCAGTATTTT | CASSYDASTDTQYF
many | TRBJ2-3 | TRBV7-3 | TRBD2 | TGTGCCAGCAGCTTAACGGGACTAGCGGTCTCCGTGACAGATACGCAGTATTTT | CASSLTGLAVSVTDTQYF
many | TRBJ2-5 | TRBV29-1 | TRBD1 | TGCAGCGCTCCAGACAGGGTAGGGGAGACCCAGTACTTC | CSAPDRVGETQYF
many | TRBJ1-1 | TRBV12-3/TRBV12-4 | TRBD1 | TGTGCCAGCAGTTGGACAGGAGAAATGAACACTGAAGCTTTCTTT | CASSWTGEMNTEAFF
many | TRBJ2-7 | TRBV14 | - | TGTGCCAGCAGCCAAGATACCCGCCCCGCCTACGAGCAGTACTTC | CASSQDTRPAYEQYF
many | TRBJ2-7 | TRBV3-1 | - | TGTGCCAGCAGCCTTTCCGGGACTCGTAAAGAGCAGTACTTC | CASSLSGTRKEQYF
many | TRBJ2-1 | TRBV13 | - | TGTGCCAGCAGCTTACGGGGGTTCAATGAGCAGTTCTTC | CASSLRGFNEQFF
- | TRBJ2-4 | TRBV20-1 | - | TGCAGTGCTAGTTTAGCCAAAAACATTCAGTACTTC | CSASLAKNIQYF
few | TRBJ2-3 | TRBV9 | TRBD2 | TGTGCCAGCAGCGACTTACTAGCGGAAGAATGGGATACGCAGTATTTT | CASSDLLAEEWDTQYF
many | TRBJ1-1 | TRBV11-2 | - | TGTGCCAGCACCCTAGACGGAAACACTGAAGCTTTCTTT | CASTLDGNTEAFF
many | TRBJ2-7 | TRBV30 | - | TGTGCCTGGGAGCGGAGGGGTCTGACCTACGAGCAGTACTTC | CAWERRGLTYEQYF
many | TRBJ1-1 | TRBV6-1 | TRBD1 | TGTGCCAGCAGAACATGGGACAGCCACAGAAACACTGAAGCTTTCTTT | CASRTWDSHRNTEAFF
many | TRBJ1-2 | TRBV15 | - | TGTGCCACCAGCAGAGACAGACAGATCTATGGCTACACCTTC | CATSRDRQIYGYTF
many | TRBJ1-1 | TRBV5-1 | - | TGCGCCAGCAGCTTGGCCCGGGGGGCCCGAAGGAGCACTGAAGCTTTCTTT | CASSLARGARRSTEAFF
- | TRBJ1-3 | TRBV5-8 | - | TGTGCCAGCAGCCCCAGGGTAGTTGGAAACACCATATATTTT | CASSPRVVGNTIYF
many | TRBJ1-6 | TRBV30 | - | TGTGCCTGGAGTGTCTCTCGTAACTCCTATAATTCACCCCTCCACTTT | CAWSVSRNSYNSPLHF
- | TRBJ1-1 | TRBV29-1 | TRBD1 | TGCAGCGGACGGGACAGGGGGTCAACTGAAGCTTTCTTT | CSGRDRGSTEAFF
many | TRBJ1-5 | TRBV6-1 | TRBD1 | TGTGCCAGCACCCGGACAGGGGTGGGCAATCAGCCCCAGCATTTT | CASTRTGVGNQPQHF
- | TRBJ2-1 | TRBV24-1 | - | TGTGCCACCAGTGATTTTAGCGCCCGAGGCAATGAGCAGTTCTTC | CATSDFSARGNEQFF
- | TRBJ1-1 | TRBV5-1 | - | TGCGCCAGCAGCTTGGATGGCAGGGGAGCTTTCTTT | CASSLDGRGAFF
many | TRBJ1-2 | TRBV6-1 | TRBD1 | TGTGCCAGCAGTACGGGACAGGGCTATGGCTACACCTTC | CASSTGQGYGYTF
many | TRBJ1-2 | TRBV10-3 | TRBD1 | TGTGCCATCAGTGAGTCGGAACAGGGGGGGACAGGAGCCTATGGCTACACCTTC | CAISESEQGGTGAYGYTF
few | TRBJ1-4 | TRBV20-1 | TRBD1 | TGCAGTGCTGGATCAGGGACAGGAAATGAAAAACTGTTTTTT | CSAGSGTGNEKLFF
many | TRBJ2-2 | TRBV5-6 | - | TGTGCCAGCAGCCATATAGAACGAGGAAACACCGGGGAGCTGTTTTTT | CASSHIERGNTGELFF
many | TRBJ1-4 | TRBV7-8 | - | TGTGCCAGCAGCTTAATCGTTGGGTTTCGAACCGACGTGGGGGGTGAAAAACTGTTTTTT | CASSLIVGFRTDVGGEKLFF
many | TRBJ1-2 | TRBV30 | - | TGTGCCTGGAGTCCACAGGGAGGCGGCTACACCTTC | CAWSPQGGGYTF
many | TRBJ2-1 | TRBV10-2 | TRBD2 | TGCGCCACCCGGGGACTAGCGGGAGTGAATGAGCAGTTCTTC | CATRGLAGVNEQFF
many | TRBJ1-1 | TRBV4-2 | - | TGTGCCAGCAGCCAAGAGGGGCTGGGCACTGAAGCTTTCTTT | CASSQEGLGTEAFF
- | TRBJ1-4 | TRBV6-1 | - | TGTGCCAGCACTTCCGCCCCTTGGGCGGGTGAAAAACTGTTTTTT | CASTSAPWAGEKLFF
few | TRBJ1-2 | TRBV20-1 | - | TGCAGTGCTAGAGATAGGGGATTTGTCCCGTATGGCTACACCTTC | CSARDRGFVPYGYTF
many | TRBJ2-7 | TRBV30 | - | TGTGCCTGGAACAGGGGAGGGGAGCAGTACTTC | CAWNRGGEQYF
- | TRBJ2-5 | TRBV19 | - | TGTGCCAGTAGTATGGGACTGTATGGGGACATCCAAGAGACCCAGTACTTC | CASSMGLYGDIQETQYF
many | TRBJ1-5 | TRBV12-3/TRBV12-4 | - | TGTGCCAGCCATGGAGGGAGGCGGCGAGATAGCAATCAGCCCCAGCATTTT | CASHGGRRRDSNQPQHF
few | TRBJ1-5 | TRBV18 | - | TGTGCCAGCTCACCACCAATGAGGGGGAATAGCAATCAGCCCCAGCATTTT | CASSPPMRGNSNQPQHF
many | TRBJ1-2 | TRBV27 | TRBD1 | TGTGCCAGCAGTTTACAAGAAGCACCTAACAGGGGAAGAGGAGGCTACACCTTC | CASSLQEAPNRGRGGYTF
many | TRBJ2-1 | TRBV7-3 | - | TGTGCCAGCAGCTCAATGGGGGTAAACAATGAGCAGTTCTTC | CASSSMGVNNEQFF
- | TRBJ1-4 | TRBV5-1 | TRBD1 | TGCGCCAGCAGCTTGGACGGGGCCCGGGACAGGGCTTTGTTTTTT | CASSLDGARDRALFF
many | TRBJ2-7 | TRBV12-3/TRBV12-4 | TRBD1 | TGTGCCAGCAGCAGACCGGGACAGGATTACGAGCAGTACTTC | CASSRPGQDYEQYF
few | TRBJ2-1 | TRBV7-3 | - | TGTGCCAGCAGCCCCCGGCTGGGGGAGGAGCAGTTCTTC | CASSPRLGEEQFF
many | TRBJ2-3 | TRBV11-1 | TRBD2 | TGTGCCAGCAGTACGACTAGCGGGACAGATACGCAGTATTTT | CASSTTSGTDTQYF
many | TRBJ1-3 | TRBV11-2 | TRBD1 | TGTGCCAGCAGCTCGACGACAGGGTGGGGAAACACCATATATTTT | CASSSTTGWGNTIYF
many | TRBJ2-1 | TRBV12-5 | TRBD2 | TGTGCTAGTGGTTTGGTACTTCTGGCTAGCGGGGCCTACAATGAGCAGTTCTTC | CASGLVLLASGAYNEQFF
many | TRBJ2-1 | TRBV14 | - | TGTGCCAGCAGCCGACTAACGCCAGCTCAGGGTTATTTCTGGGATGAGCAGTTCTTC | CASSRLTPAQGYFWDEQFF
many | TRBJ2-3 | TRBV7-8 | TRBD2 | TGTGCCAGCAGCTTAGCCAATAGCGGGAGCGGCACAGATACGCAGTATTTT | CASSLANSGSGTDTQYF
many | TRBJ2-5 | TRBV28 | - | TGTGCCAGCAGTAGGGACCCTGTGGGGACCCAGTACTTC | CASSRDPVGTQYF
many | TRBJ2-7 | TRBV7-6 | - | TGTGCCAGCAGCGTTAGTCGCGAGCAGTACTTC | CASSVSREQYF
many | TRBJ1-1 | TRBV18 | - | TGTGCCAGCTCACCAGTGAAGGTAATGAACACTGAAGCTTTCTTT | CASSPVKVMNTEAFF
- | TRBJ2-5 | TRBV10-2 | TRBD2 | TGCGCCAGCAGTGGCTGGGGGGCGGGAGGACAAGAGACCCAGTACTTC | CASSGWGAGGQETQYF
- | TRBJ1-4 | TRBV28 | - | TGTGCCAGCAGTTTGCTGATTGAAAAACTGTTTTTT | CASSLLIEKLFF
many | TRBJ2-1 | TRBV11-2 | - | TGTGCCAGCAGCTTAGTCGCGGGTTACTCCTACAATGAGCAGTTCTTC | CASSLVAGYSYNEQFF